This is a list of T cell receptor beta chains from one sample in a study of siplizumab effects on memory and regulatory T cells. Profiling relied on immunoSEQ multiplex PCR, and the TCRdb table lists in-frame clones only, not all of them. The data contain about 66,000 clones, around 96% of them singletons. The material sequenced was naive CD8+ T cells sorted from blood. These receptors were obtained from a human donor in good health. Each CDR3 is given with its conserved first and last residue. Each record gives: V gene, J gene, D gene, clone size, CDR3 protein, CDR3 DNA. The D gene is left open where the match is weak. The size of a clone is reported for some rows only, either as once, few or many, or as a class for expanded clones.

v_gene: TRBV27
j_gene: TRBJ1-2
d_gene: TRBD1
abundance: once
CDR3aa: CASSPGTGGWGYTF
CDR3nt: TGTGCCAGCAGTCCGGGTACAGGGGGCTGGGGCTACACCTTC

v_gene: TRBV5-1
j_gene: TRBJ1-1
d_gene: NA
abundance: NA
CDR3aa: CASSLGHGDTEAFF
CDR3nt: TGCGCCAGCAGCCTGGGACATGGGGACACTGAAGCTTTCTTT

v_gene: TRBV29-1
j_gene: TRBJ2-3
d_gene: TRBD1
abundance: once
CDR3aa: CSVVDGQVTDTQYF
CDR3nt: TGCAGCGTTGTAGATGGACAGGTGACAGATACGCAGTATTTT

v_gene: TRBV28
j_gene: TRBJ2-2
d_gene: TRBD2
abundance: NA
CDR3aa: CASTIPPGTSGGSTRAGELFF
CDR3nt: TGTGCCAGCACAATCCCACCCGGGACTAGCGGGGGGTCCACGAGGGCCGGGGAGCTGTTTTTT

v_gene: TRBV9
j_gene: TRBJ2-7
d_gene: NA
abundance: NA
CDR3aa: CASSVDSAGTYEQYF
CDR3nt: TGTGCCAGCAGCGTAGACTCCGCGGGGACCTACGAGCAGTACTTC

v_gene: TRBV11-2
j_gene: TRBJ2-7
d_gene: NA
abundance: NA
CDR3aa: CASSSSVQYF
CDR3nt: TGTGCCAGCAGCTCCAGTGTGCAGTACTTC

v_gene: TRBV5-6
j_gene: TRBJ2-3
d_gene: NA
abundance: NA
CDR3aa: CASSLGGDTQYF
CDR3nt: TGTGCCAGCAGCTTAGGGGGGGATACGCAGTATTTT

v_gene: TRBV2
j_gene: TRBJ2-5
d_gene: NA
abundance: NA
CDR3aa: CASSDPRGAQETQYF
CDR3nt: TGTGCCAGCAGCGACCCGCGGGGAGCACAAGAGACCCAGTACTTC

v_gene: TRBV5-5
j_gene: TRBJ2-3
d_gene: NA
abundance: NA
CDR3aa: CASSFRADGPRDTQYF
CDR3nt: TGTGCCAGCAGCTTCCGAGCGGACGGACCCAGAGATACGCAGTATTTT

v_gene: TRBV27
j_gene: TRBJ2-1
d_gene: NA
abundance: NA
CDR3aa: CASSLLGGAVNEQFF
CDR3nt: TGTGCCAGCAGTTTACTGGGGGGGGCTGTCAATGAGCAGTTCTTC

v_gene: TRBV9
j_gene: TRBJ2-7
d_gene: NA
abundance: NA
CDR3aa: CASSVEGGTTSYEQYF
CDR3nt: TGTGCCAGCAGCGTAGAGGGCGGGACGACGTCCTACGAGCAGTACTTC

v_gene: TRBV5-1
j_gene: TRBJ1-2
d_gene: NA
abundance: once
CDR3aa: CASSLEGGQPNYGYTF
CDR3nt: TGCGCCAGCAGCTTGGAAGGGGGACAACCTAACTATGGCTACACCTTC

v_gene: TRBV27
j_gene: TRBJ2-3
d_gene: TRBD2
abundance: NA
CDR3aa: CASSYSAGASTDTQYF
CDR3nt: TGTGCCAGCAGTTACTCAGCGGGGGCTAGCACAGATACGCAGTATTTT

v_gene: TRBV6-5
j_gene: TRBJ2-7
d_gene: NA
abundance: NA
CDR3aa: CASALEWGLDEQYF
CDR3nt: TGTGCCAGCGCGCTCGAGTGGGGTCTTGACGAGCAGTACTTC

v_gene: TRBV19
j_gene: TRBJ2-2
d_gene: TRBD1
abundance: NA
CDR3aa: CASIVGTGGTGELFF
CDR3nt: TGTGCCAGTATAGTCGGGACAGGAGGCACCGGGGAGCTGTTTTTT

v_gene: TRBV4-3
j_gene: TRBJ1-5
d_gene: TRBD1
abundance: NA
CDR3aa: CASSRQGSNQPQHF
CDR3nt: TGCGCCAGCAGCCGACAGGGTTCCAATCAGCCCCAGCATTTT

v_gene: TRBV18
j_gene: TRBJ1-1
d_gene: NA
abundance: NA
CDR3aa: CASSPPEGLGTEAFF
CDR3nt: TGTGCCAGCTCACCACCGGAGGGGTTAGGCACTGAAGCTTTCTTT

v_gene: TRBV6-4
j_gene: TRBJ1-2
d_gene: NA
abundance: NA
CDR3aa: CASTRRPYGYTF
CDR3nt: TGTGCCAGCACAAGACGGCCCTATGGCTACACCTTC

v_gene: TRBV4-1
j_gene: TRBJ1-5
d_gene: NA
abundance: NA
CDR3aa: CTSSQDGLNQPQHF
CDR3nt: TGCACCAGCAGCCAAGATGGCCTTAATCAGCCCCAGCATTTT

v_gene: TRBV7-6
j_gene: TRBJ2-3
d_gene: TRBD2
abundance: NA
CDR3aa: CASRPGLVGADTQYF
CDR3nt: TGTGCCAGCAGGCCGGGACTAGTGGGCGCAGATACGCAGTATTTT

v_gene: TRBV1
j_gene: TRBJ2-7
d_gene: NA
abundance: once
CDR3aa: CTGTTRPYEQYF
CDR3nt: TGCACCGGGACTACCCGCCCCTACGAGCAGTACTTC

v_gene: TRBV19
j_gene: TRBJ1-1
d_gene: NA
abundance: NA
CDR3aa: CASSIGFGNTEAFF
CDR3nt: TGTGCCAGTAGTATAGGATTTGGGAACACTGAAGCTTTCTTT

v_gene: TRBV6-6
j_gene: TRBJ1-5
d_gene: TRBD1
abundance: NA
CDR3aa: CASSYSFRDSDQPQHF
CDR3nt: TGTGCCAGCAGTTACTCGTTCCGGGACAGCGATCAGCCCCAGCATTTT

v_gene: TRBV4-1
j_gene: TRBJ2-1
d_gene: TRBD2
abundance: NA
CDR3aa: CASSQDPGLAAFF
CDR3nt: TGCGCCAGCAGCCAAGATCCGGGACTAGCGGCGTTCTTC

v_gene: TRBV30
j_gene: TRBJ1-1
d_gene: NA
abundance: few
CDR3aa: CALRAGREAFF
CDR3nt: TGTGCCTTGCGCGCAGGACGGGAAGCTTTCTTT

v_gene: TRBV5-4
j_gene: TRBJ2-3
d_gene: TRBD1
abundance: NA
CDR3aa: CASRTGGDTQYF
CDR3nt: TGTGCCAGCAGGACAGGGGGAGATACGCAGTATTTT

v_gene: TRBV29-1
j_gene: TRBJ1-2
d_gene: TRBD1
abundance: NA
CDR3aa: CSVAPGTGILEGYTF
CDR3nt: TGCAGCGTTGCCCCCGGGACAGGGATTCTTGAGGGCTACACCTTC

v_gene: TRBV29-1
j_gene: TRBJ2-7
d_gene: NA
abundance: NA
CDR3aa: CSVFSGSIEATEQYF
CDR3nt: TGCAGCGTTTTCAGCGGTTCAATAGAAGCTACCGAGCAGTACTTC

v_gene: TRBV4-1
j_gene: TRBJ2-1
d_gene: TRBD1
abundance: NA
CDR3aa: CASSVGQGASEQFF
CDR3nt: TGCGCCAGCAGCGTGGGACAGGGGGCCAGTGAGCAGTTCTTC

v_gene: TRBV11-2
j_gene: TRBJ2-7
d_gene: NA
abundance: NA
CDR3aa: CASSPSYEQYF
CDR3nt: TGTGCCAGCAGCCCGAGTTACGAGCAGTACTTC

v_gene: TRBV28
j_gene: TRBJ1-4
d_gene: TRBD1
abundance: NA
CDR3aa: CASIKGAWQDLLSEKLFF
CDR3nt: TGTGCCAGCATAAAGGGGGCTTGGCAGGATCTCTTAAGTGAAAAACTGTTTTTT

v_gene: TRBV15
j_gene: TRBJ2-5
d_gene: NA
abundance: NA
CDR3aa: CATSRDEGQRLQETQYF
CDR3nt: TGTGCCACCAGCAGAGATGAAGGGCAGAGACTACAAGAGACCCAGTACTTC

v_gene: TRBV6-5
j_gene: TRBJ2-7
d_gene: TRBD1
abundance: NA
CDR3aa: CASGPRGSGYEQYF
CDR3nt: TGTGCCAGCGGCCCCAGGGGGTCGGGATACGAGCAGTACTTC

v_gene: TRBV19
j_gene: TRBJ2-2
d_gene: TRBD1
abundance: NA
CDR3aa: CASARQGPLNGELFF
CDR3nt: TGTGCCAGTGCCCGACAGGGGCCGCTTAACGGGGAGCTGTTTTTT

v_gene: TRBV9
j_gene: TRBJ2-4
d_gene: TRBD2
abundance: NA
CDR3aa: CASSVEDGGALGGIQYF
CDR3nt: TGTGCCAGCAGCGTAGAGGACGGGGGGGCCCTGGGTGGCATTCAGTACTTC

v_gene: TRBV25-1
j_gene: TRBJ2-3
d_gene: TRBD2
abundance: NA
CDR3aa: CASSDPLAGRQYF
CDR3nt: TGTGCCAGCAGTGACCCCCTAGCGGGCCGGCAGTATTTT

v_gene: TRBV18
j_gene: TRBJ2-3
d_gene: NA
abundance: NA
CDR3aa: CASWGFHGLITDTQYF
CDR3nt: TGTGCCAGCTGGGGATTCCACGGATTAATCACAGATACGCAGTATTTT

v_gene: TRBV5-1
j_gene: TRBJ1-1
d_gene: NA
abundance: once
CDR3aa: CASSRTANTEAFF
CDR3nt: TGCGCCAGCAGCCGGACAGCCAACACTGAAGCTTTCTTT

v_gene: TRBV27
j_gene: TRBJ1-2
d_gene: NA
abundance: NA
CDR3aa: CASSLSGGGYTF
CDR3nt: TGTGCCAGCAGTTTATCTGGGGGAGGCTACACCTTC

v_gene: TRBV7-9
j_gene: TRBJ1-4
d_gene: TRBD1
abundance: NA
CDR3aa: CASSRPGQGHEKLFF
CDR3nt: TGTGCCAGCAGCCGACCGGGACAGGGACATGAAAAACTGTTTTTT